What follows are 5 T cell receptor beta chains derived from one specimen sequenced in a study of blood T cells in healthy people across ages (dated by TCRdb to the mid-2010s). Receptor libraries were prepared by 5' RACE. The run used an Illumina HiSeq 2500. A second about 7 to 11 cycle PCR used a sample-barcoded 5' primer and a J-beta primer mix. The public sequencing data were trimmed at Q25 with fastp and processed into clonotypes with MiXCR by TCRdb, which kept only in-frame beta chains. Under each unique CDR3 protein, matching rows form one entry showing the most common genes and DNA. Recorded for this sample are around 800,000 distinct CDR3 sequences; under 30% of them occurred a single time. The ten largest clones take up 2.5% to 3.5% of the sample. This same sample was also part of a study on T cells of mothers and their children.

Sequences were obtained from blood. The receptor set was obtained from a boy younger than 18 in good health.

The chain is built from TRBV12-3 or TRBV12-4 and TRBJ2-6; TRBD2 might be the D (6 bases). The CDR3 sequence is 16 residues long. The V gene lost 3 bases and the J gene lost 0 bases, with 9 bases spanning the gap. This CDR3 reads CASSFFGGSGANVLTF. DNA of the CDR3: TGTGCCAGCAGTTTCTTCGGGGGCTCTGGGGCCAACGTCCTGACTTTC.

A few counts support this clonotype. The chain couples TRBV7-9 to TRBJ2-7, with D perhaps being TRBD1 or TRBD2 (5 bases each). The ends were cut back, 3 bases at V and 0 bases at J, with 12 bases in the middle. Germline CDR1 is SEHNR and CDR2 is FQNEAQ (reference sequence). The CDR3 loop spans 15 amino acids. The CDR3 here is CASSFGRGHSYEQYF. The CDR3 nucleotides read TGTGCCAGCAGCTTCGGACGGGGCCACTCCTACGAGCAGTACTTC.

V gene TRBV10-1 combines with J gene TRBJ2-5; D is tentatively TRBD1 or TRBD2 (5 bases each). Germline V lookup: CDR1 WNHNN, CDR2 SYGVQD (reference sequence). This CDR3 has 16 residues. Trimming cost V 4 bases and J 5 bases, with 20 bases left between them. The CDR3: CASSGQPRGERETQYF. CDR3 in DNA: TGCGCCAGCAGTGGTCAGCCGAGAGGGGAACGGGAGACCCAGTACTTC.

This clonotype showed up just a few times. This chain links TRBV7-9 with TRBJ2-3; no clear D gene. Per germline, CDR1 SEHNR and CDR2 FQNEAQ (reference sequence). V was cut by 5 bases and J by 9 bases, with 21 bases left in between. The CDR3 has 15 residues. The CDR3 spells CASSPRVSAAATQYF. For the CDR3, the DNA is TGTGCCAGCAGCCCCCGCGTTTCAGCCGCAGCAACGCAGTATTTT.

V gene TRBV6-5 combines with J gene TRBJ1-2, with D perhaps TRBD1 (6 bases). The CDR3 spans 13 residues. Germline V gives CDR1 MNHEY, CDR2 SVGAGI. With 6 bases removed from V and 9 bases from J, the gap between germline ends came to 17 bases. CDR3 DNA sequence: TGTGCCAGCAGCCCCATGGACAGTGGTAGCTACACCTTC. This gives the protein CASSPMDSGSYTF.